Included here is one T cell receptor beta chain sequence, with context. Antigen: not known. The length of the CDR3 is 14 residues. Germline V lookup: CDR1 SGHVS, CDR2 FNYEAQ. The V and J ends lost 0 bases and 0 bases respectively, with 6 bases between them. There was relapse after autologous stem cell transplantation in every patient, and there was variation in brentuximab vedotin exposure. The sample originates from a study of PD-1 blockade in classical Hodgkin lymphoma. About the study: Intravenous infusions of nivolumab 3 mg/kg reached patients every 2 weeks.

Generated by immunoSEQ multiplex PCR, the TCRdb table keeps only in-frame clones and is missing some. Altogether around 91,000 clones are present, roughly 76% being singletons, with the ten largest covering approximately 15%. Whole-study results and caveats: The study found complete responders had baseline diversity similar to newly diagnosed patients. Healthy donors were reported to have higher baseline TCR diversity than newly diagnosed patients.

The source is a human donor with classical Hodgkin lymphoma. V is TRBV7-6 and J is TRBJ2-7; D gene ambiguous. Sequenced material: peripheral blood mononuclear cells (PBMCs), taken before the second cycle of nivolumab. The CDR3 is CASSLARNSYEQYF. The CDR3 bases are TGTGCCAGCAGCTTAGCACGGAACTCCTACGAGCAGTACTTC. Drawing the rest from reference TRBV7-6 and TRBJ2-7, the complete variable domain is GAGVSQSPRYKVTKRGQDVALRCDPISGHVSLYWYRQALGQGPEFLTYFNYEAQQDKSGLPNDRFSAERPEGSISTLTIQRTEQRDSAMYRCASSLARNSYEQYFGPGTRLTVT.